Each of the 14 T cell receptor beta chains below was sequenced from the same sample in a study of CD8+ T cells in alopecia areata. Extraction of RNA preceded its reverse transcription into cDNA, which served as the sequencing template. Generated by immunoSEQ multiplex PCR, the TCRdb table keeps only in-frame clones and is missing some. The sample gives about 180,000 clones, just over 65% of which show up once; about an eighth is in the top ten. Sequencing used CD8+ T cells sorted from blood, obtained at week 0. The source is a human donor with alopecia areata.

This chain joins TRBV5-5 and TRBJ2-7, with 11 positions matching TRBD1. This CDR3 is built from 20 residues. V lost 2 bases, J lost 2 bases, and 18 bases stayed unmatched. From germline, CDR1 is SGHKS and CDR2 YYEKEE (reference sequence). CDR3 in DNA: TGTGCCAGCAGCTTACGGACAGGGGGCTTTGAGCGGCGTAATACCTACGAGCAGTACTTC. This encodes CASSLRTGGFERRNTYEQYF.

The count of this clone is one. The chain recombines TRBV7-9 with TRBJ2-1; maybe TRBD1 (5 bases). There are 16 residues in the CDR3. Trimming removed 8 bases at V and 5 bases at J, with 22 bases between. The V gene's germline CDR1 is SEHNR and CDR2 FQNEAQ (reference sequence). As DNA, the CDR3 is TGTGCCAGCGGATCTGAGGTGGCGGTGGGGCACAATGAGCAGTTCTTC. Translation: CASGSEVAVGHNEQFF.

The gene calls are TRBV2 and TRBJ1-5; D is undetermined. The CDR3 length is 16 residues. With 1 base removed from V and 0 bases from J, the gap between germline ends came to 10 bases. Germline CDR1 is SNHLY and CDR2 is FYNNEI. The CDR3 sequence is CASSEDGPNSNQPQHF. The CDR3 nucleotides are TGTGCCAGCAGTGAAGACGGCCCTAATAGCAATCAGCCCCAGCATTTT.

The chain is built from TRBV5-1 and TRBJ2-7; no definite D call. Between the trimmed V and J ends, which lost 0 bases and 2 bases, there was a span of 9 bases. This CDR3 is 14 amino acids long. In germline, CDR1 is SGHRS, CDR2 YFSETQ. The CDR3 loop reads CASSLGSGAYEQYF. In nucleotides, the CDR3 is TGCGCCAGCAGCTTGGGTTCAGGAGCCTACGAGCAGTACTTC.

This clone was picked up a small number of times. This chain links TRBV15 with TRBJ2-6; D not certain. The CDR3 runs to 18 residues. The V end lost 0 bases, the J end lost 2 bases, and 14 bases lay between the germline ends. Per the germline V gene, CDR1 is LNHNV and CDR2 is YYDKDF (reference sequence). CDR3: CATSRDRRLNAGANVLTF. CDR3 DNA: TGTGCCACCAGCAGAGATAGGCGGCTTAACGCTGGGGCCAACGTCCTGACTTTC.

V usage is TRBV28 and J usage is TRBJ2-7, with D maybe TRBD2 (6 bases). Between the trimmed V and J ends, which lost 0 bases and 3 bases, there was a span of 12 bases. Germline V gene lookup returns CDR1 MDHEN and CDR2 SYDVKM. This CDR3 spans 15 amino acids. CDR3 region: CASSLCCGTYYEQYF. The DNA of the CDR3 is TGTGCCAGCAGTTTATGCTGCGGGACCTACTACGAGCAGTACTTC.

CDR3 residues: CATSRWSGDTEAFF. In nucleotides, the CDR3 is TGTGCCACCAGCAGATGGTCAGGGGACACTGAAGCTTTCTTT. The rearrangement joins TRBV15 to TRBJ1-1; possible D gene TRBD1, 6 bases. Germline V gene lookup returns CDR1 LNHNV and CDR2 YYDKDF (reference sequence). The CDR3 totals 14 residues. The V gene lost 2 bases and the J gene lost 3 bases, with 10 bases spanning the gap.

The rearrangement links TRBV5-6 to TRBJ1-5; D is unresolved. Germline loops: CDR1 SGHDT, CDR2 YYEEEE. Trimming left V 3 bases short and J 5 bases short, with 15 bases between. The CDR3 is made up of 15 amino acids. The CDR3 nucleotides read TGTGCCAGCAGCTGGCGATTCAGACCTCATCAGCCCCAGCATTTT. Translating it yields CASSWRFRPHQPQHF.

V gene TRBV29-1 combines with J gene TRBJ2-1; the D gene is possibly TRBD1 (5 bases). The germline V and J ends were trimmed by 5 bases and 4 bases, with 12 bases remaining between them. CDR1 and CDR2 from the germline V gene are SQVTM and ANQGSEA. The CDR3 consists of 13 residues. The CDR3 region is CSVLGQNYNEQFF. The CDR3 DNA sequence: TGCAGCGTTTTGGGGCAGAATTACAATGAGCAGTTCTTC.

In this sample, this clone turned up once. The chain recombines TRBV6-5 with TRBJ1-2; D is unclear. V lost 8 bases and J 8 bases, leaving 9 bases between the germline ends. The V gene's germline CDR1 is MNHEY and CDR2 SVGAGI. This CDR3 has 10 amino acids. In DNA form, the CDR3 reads TGTGCCAGCTTCAGGAAGGGCTACACCTTC. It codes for CASFRKGYTF.

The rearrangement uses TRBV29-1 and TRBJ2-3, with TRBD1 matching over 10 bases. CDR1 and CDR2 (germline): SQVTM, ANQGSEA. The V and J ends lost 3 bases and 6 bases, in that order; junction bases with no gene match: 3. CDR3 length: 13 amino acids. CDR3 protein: CSVETGGADTQYF. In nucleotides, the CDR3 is TGCAGCGTTGAGACAGGGGGCGCGGATACGCAGTATTTT.

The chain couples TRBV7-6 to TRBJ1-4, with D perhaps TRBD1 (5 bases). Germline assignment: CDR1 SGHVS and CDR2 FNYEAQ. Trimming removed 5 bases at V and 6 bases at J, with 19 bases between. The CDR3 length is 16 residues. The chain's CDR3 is CASSHVGGQGDEKLFF. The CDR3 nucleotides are TGTGCCAGCAGCCATGTCGGCGGGCAGGGTGATGAAAAACTGTTTTTT.

CDR3 DNA sequence: TGCGCCAGCAGCTTGGCGCAGAACACCGGGGAGCTGTTTTTT. Amino acids: CASSLAQNTGELFF. This sequence joins TRBV5-1 and TRBJ2-2; D is uncertain. The CDR3 covers 14 residues. Germline CDR1 and CDR2: SGHRS and YFSETQ. V was shortened by 0 bases and J by 1 base, with 4 bases between the two germline ends.

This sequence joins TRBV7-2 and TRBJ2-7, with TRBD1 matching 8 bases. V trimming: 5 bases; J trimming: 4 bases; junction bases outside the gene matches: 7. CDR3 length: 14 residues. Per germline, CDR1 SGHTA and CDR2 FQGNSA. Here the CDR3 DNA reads TGTGCCAGCAGCCCCCGCCAGGGGGCGTACGAGCAGTACTTC. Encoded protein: CASSPRQGAYEQYF.